This TCR beta chain comes out of a study of shared clonotypes between healthy human individuals. Notes on the study in general: In general, naive subsets displayed greater estimated richness than memory subsets did.

Regarding this clone: The antigen remains undetermined. The same CDR3 also results from other DNA sequences found in this sample.

J gave up 5 bases and V 4 bases, and 4 bases lay outside the gene matches. Germline V gene data show CDR1 as SGHRS and CDR2 as YFSETQ. The CDR3 runs to 13 residues. Generated by immunoSEQ multiplex PCR, the TCRdb table keeps only in-frame clones and is missing some. The profile shows millions of clones, approximately 90% of them singletons. The rearrangement links TRBV5-1 to TRBJ2-3; TRBD1 agrees at 7 bases. The source of this sequence is a man between 18 and 35 years old in good health. Input material: naive CD4+ T cells sorted from blood. Subset in this sample: CD45RA+ positively selected. CDR3 region: CASSLRQGDTQYF. The CDR3 DNA reads TGCGCCAGCAGCCTAAGACAGGGAGATACGCAGTATTTT. Supplemented by reference TRBV5-1 and TRBJ2-3, the full variable domain reads KAGVTQTPRYLIKTRGQQVTLSCSPISGHRSVSWYQQTPGQGLQFLFEYFSETQRNKGNFPGRFSGRQFSNSRSEMNVSTLELGDSALYLCASSLRQGDTQYFGPGTRLTVL.